The 32 T cell receptor beta chains reported below all come from one sample, sequenced in a study of T cell responses to AZD1222 COVID-19 vaccine. The repertoire was sequenced with immunoSEQ multiplex PCR; TCRdb's copy has only in-frame clones and lacks some. Of some 150,000 clones in the sample, approximately 90% are singletons; the top ten hold roughly 4%. Sequencing used peripheral blood, obtained 28 days after the second dose of the MenACWY control vaccine. Receptors originate from an adult who received the MenACWY meningococcal vaccine as a control.

The CDR3 DNA reads TGTGCCAGCAGCCAGTTCGGGACGGGGGCTGGAAACACCATATATTTT. It specifies CASSQFGTGAGNTIYF. V and J are TRBV3-1 (or the pseudogene TRBV3-2) and TRBJ1-3; TRBD1 might be the D (5 bases). The V gene lost 3 bases and the J gene lost 2 bases, with 14 bases spanning the gap. The CDR3 consists of 16 residues. The V gene's germline CDR1 is LGHDT and CDR2 YNNKEL (reference sequence).

The genes are TRBV4-3 and TRBJ1-1; 9 nucleotides match TRBD1. Germline V gene sequence: CDR1 LGHNA, CDR2 YSLEER. The junction had 3 bases not matched to a gene; V was cut back by 5 bases and J by 5 bases. The CDR3 is 13 residues long. This CDR3 is CASSDRGGTEAFF. DNA of the CDR3: TGCGCCAGCAGCGACAGGGGGGGGACTGAAGCTTTCTTT.

V is TRBV3-1 (or the pseudogene TRBV3-2) and J is TRBJ1-5, with 10 bases aligning to TRBD1. The junction had 2 bases not matched to a gene; V was cut back by 5 bases and J by 4 bases. This CDR3 spans 14 amino acids. CDR1 LGHDT and CDR2 YNNKEL come from the germline V gene (reference sequence). CDR3 loop: CASSEGQGNQPQHF. CDR3 DNA: TGTGCCAGCAGCGAGGGACAGGGGAATCAGCCCCAGCATTTT.

The genes are TRBV4-3 and TRBJ2-7; D may be TRBD2 (6 bases). Trimming left V 1 base short and J 7 bases short, with 17 bases between. The CDR3 is 15 residues long. CDR1 LGHNA and CDR2 YSLEER come from the germline V gene. The CDR3 DNA reads TGCGCCAGCAGCCAAGGCGGGGCCGGATATGGGGAGCAGTACTTC. It translates to CASSQGGAGYGEQYF.

V usage is TRBV30 and J usage is TRBJ1-5; possibly TRBD1 for D (6 bases). The V gene's germline CDR1 is GTSNPN and CDR2 SVGIG (reference sequence). Trimming removed 5 bases from V and 4 bases from J, with 12 bases in between. CDR3 length equals 13 residues. The CDR3 is CAWAGQNNQPQHF. As DNA, the CDR3 is TGTGCCTGGGCTGGACAGAATAATCAGCCCCAGCATTTT.

The J gene is TRBJ2-2, the V gene TRBV9; no firm D call. CDR3 length: 14 amino acids. CDR1 is SGDLS and CDR2 is YYNGEE in the germline V gene. Deletions cut 3 bases from V and 4 bases from J, with 10 bases between. CDR3 amino acids: CASSARSLTGELFF. Written as DNA, the CDR3 is TGTGCCAGCAGCGCCAGGTCCCTCACCGGGGAGCTGTTTTTT. Complete variable domain (other parts from reference TRBV9 and TRBJ2-2): DSGVTQTPKHLITATGQRVTLRCSPRSGDLSVYWYQQSLDQGLQFLIQYYNGEERAKGNILERFSAQQFPDLHSELNLSSLELGDSALYFCASSARSLTGELFFGEGSRLTVL.

Written as DNA, the CDR3 is TGTGCAAGTCGCTTAGGGCGTACAGGGGGCCCCATAACGCGCTACGAGCAGTACTTC. Protein product: CASRLGRTGGPITRYEQYF. The rearrangement joins TRBV12-2 to TRBJ2-7; TRBD1, the table's D call, was not compared with the DNA. TRBV12-2 has pseudogene status. This CDR3 region has 19 residues.

The rearrangement uses TRBV25-1 and TRBJ1-1, with unresolved D. Germline assignment: CDR1 MGHDK and CDR2 SYGVNS. V gave up 0 bases and J gave up 2 bases, with 10 bases separating them. CDR3 length equals 15 residues. Written as DNA, the CDR3 is TGTGCCAGCAGTGAATACGCAGGTTTAAACACTGAAGCTTTCTTT. This gives the protein CASSEYAGLNTEAFF.

This clone occurred once. The genes are TRBV10-1 and TRBJ2-3; 7 bases map to TRBD1. Germline CDR1 WNHNN, CDR2 SYGVQD (reference sequence). Germline trimming cut 2 bases from V and 6 bases from J; bases unmatched to any gene: 8. This CDR3 has 15 amino acids. CDR3 DNA: TGCGCCAGCAGTGAGACAGGGGTCAGCAGCGATACGCAGTATTTT. Translating gives CASSETGVSSDTQYF.

This rearrangement joins TRBV6-5 to TRBJ1-2, with D possibly matching TRBD1 (5 bases). From germline, CDR1 is MNHEY and CDR2 SVGAGI. The CDR3 loop spans 15 amino acids. Trimming took 0 bases from V and 7 from J, leaving 15 bases between them. The DNA for the CDR3 is TGTGCCAGCAGTTACTCGATCCGAGGGGAGGGTGGCTACACCTTC. This translates into CASSYSIRGEGGYTF.

The V call is TRBV5-6, the J call TRBJ2-7; D call uncertain. V was trimmed by 0 bases and J by 2 bases, leaving 3 bases between them. The germline V gene encodes CDR1 SGHDT and CDR2 YYEEEE. This CDR3 is built from 12 residues. CDR3 amino acids: CASSLAAYEQYF. CDR3 nucleotides: TGTGCCAGCAGCTTGGCGGCCTACGAGCAGTACTTC.

CDR3 in amino acids: CASSLFGTGSGNTIYF. The CDR3 nucleotides are TGTGCCAGCAGTTTATTCGGGACAGGGTCTGGAAACACCATATATTTT. The chain recombines TRBV28 with TRBJ1-3; 9 bases are shared with TRBD1. After removal of 1 base from V and 1 base from J, the junction contained 2 bases not matched to a gene. Germline-derived CDR1 and CDR2 are MDHEN and SYDVKM. The CDR3 is 16 amino acids.

The gene calls are TRBV5-1 and TRBJ2-7; D unresolved. The germline V gene has CDR1 SGHRS and CDR2 YFSETQ. The V end lost 0 bases, the J end lost 6 bases, and 16 bases lay between the germline ends. The CDR3 is 15 residues long. The CDR3 DNA reads TGCGCCAGCAGCTTGGCCTCTCCCGTGGTGGGCGAGCAGTACTTC. Its translation: CASSLASPVVGEQYF.

The V and J genes are TRBV28 and TRBJ1-4, with D possibly TRBD1 on 5 matching bases. Trimming cost V 10 bases and J 0 bases, with 9 bases left between them. CDR1 MDHEN and CDR2 SYDVKM come from the germline V gene. The CDR3 extends over 13 amino acids. The CDR3 bases are TGTGCCAACGGGACCGCAACTAATGAAAAACTGTTTTTT. It translates to CANGTATNEKLFF.

The J gene is TRBJ1-1, the V gene TRBV15, with 7 bases that match TRBD1. Germline V CDR1 and CDR2: LNHNV, YYDKDF (reference sequence). This CDR3 has 17 amino acids. V trimming: 6 bases; J trimming: 3 bases; junction bases outside the gene matches: 16. CDR3 residues: CATSPGQSRFWDTEAFF. The CDR3 coding sequence is TGTGCCACCAGTCCGGGACAGAGCCGGTTCTGGGACACTGAAGCTTTCTTT. Based on the CDR3 plus reference TRBV15 and TRBJ1-1, the full variable domain is DAMVIQNPRYQVTQFGKPVTLSCSQTLNHNVMYWYQQKSSQAPKLLFHYYDKDFNNEADTPDNFQSRRPNTSFCFLDIRSPGLGDTAMYLCATSPGQSRFWDTEAFFGQGTRLTVV.

This chain links TRBV7-2 with TRBJ1-3; 8 nucleotides align to TRBD1. Germline values: CDR1 SGHTA, CDR2 FQGNSA. The CDR3 is made up of 17 amino acids. J lost 0 bases, V lost 7 bases, and 11 bases had no gene match. For the CDR3, the DNA is TGTGCCAGCACCTTGGCAGGGGGCTATCTCTCTGGAAACACCATATATTTT. It is translated as CASTLAGGYLSGNTIYF.

This chain connects TRBV6-5 to TRBJ2-7; D is uncertain. Germline V gene data show CDR1 as MNHEY and CDR2 as SVGAGI. This CDR3 is built from 13 residues. V was cut by 4 bases and J by 4 bases, with 11 bases left in between. The CDR3 DNA sequence: TGTGCCAGCAGTTCCTCCTACAGTTACGAGCAGTACTTC. It is translated as CASSSSYSYEQYF.

The J gene is TRBJ2-5, the V gene TRBV5-4, with D possibly being TRBD1 or TRBD2 (5 bases each). V was clipped by 4 bases and J by 5 bases, with 12 bases between them. The CDR3 sequence is 13 residues long. CDR1 and CDR2 from the germline V gene are SGHNT and YYREEE (reference sequence). The CDR3 region is CASSLQGGETQYF. The CDR3 region has the DNA TGTGCCAGCAGCCTCCAGGGCGGGGAGACCCAGTACTTC.

This chain uses TRBV10-3 with TRBJ2-1; no clear D gene. Germline-derived CDR1 and CDR2 are ENHRY and SYGVKD. V was pared by 10 bases and J by 6 bases, with 16 bases between. The CDR3 sequence is 13 residues long. The CDR3 nucleotides read TGTGCCACCCTAAGAGGCCAAATCAATGAGCAGTTCTTC. This encodes CATLRGQINEQFF.

The chain joins TRBV6-2 or TRBV6-3 to TRBJ2-1, with a possible D match to TRBD2 (6 bases). The CDR3 runs 14 residues. Germline CDR1 and CDR2: MNHEY and SVGEGT. V was shortened by 2 bases and J by 8 bases, with 13 bases between the two germline ends. The CDR3 nucleotides are TGTGCCAGCAGTTACATACGGGGCGGGGATGAGCAGTTCTTC. Its translation is CASSYIRGGDEQFF.

The J gene is TRBJ1-1, the V gene TRBV19, with TRBD1 as a possible D gene (5 bases). Germline CDR1 reads LNHDA; CDR2 reads SQIVND (reference sequence). The V gene lost 8 bases and the J gene lost 5 bases, with 15 bases spanning the gap. The CDR3 length is 13 residues. CDR3: CASLGEVRTEAFF. The CDR3 coding sequence is TGTGCCAGTCTGGGGGAAGTTAGGACTGAAGCTTTCTTT.

In DNA form, the CDR3 reads TGTGCCAGCAGCTTACATTCCGAGGGCCTCGAGCAGTTCTTC. This codes for CASSLHSEGLEQFF. The chain recombines TRBV7-2 with TRBJ2-1; weak D call: TRBD2 (5 bases). V was trimmed by 2 bases and J by 10 bases, leaving 15 bases between them. CDR1 is SGHTA, CDR2 FQGNSA, per germline. The length of the CDR3 is 14 residues.

V gene TRBV30 combines with J gene TRBJ1-2, with 7 bases matching TRBD1. The V and J ends lost 5 bases and 8 bases, in that order; junction bases with no gene match: 23. CDR3 length: 17 residues. The germline gives CDR1 GTSNPN, CDR2 SVGIG (reference sequence). CDR3 amino acids: CAWASLLGQALRGGYTF. CDR3 nucleotides: TGTGCCTGGGCTTCATTACTCGGACAGGCTCTTCGGGGAGGCTACACCTTC. Together with reference TRBV30 and TRBJ1-2, the CDR3 gives the full variable domain: SQTIHQWPATLVQPVGSPLSLECTVEGTSNPNLYWYRQAAGRGLQLLFYSVGIGQISSEVPQNLSASRPQDRQFILSSKKLLLSDSGFYLCAWASLLGQALRGGYTFGSGTRLTVV.

The chain joins TRBV12-5 to TRBJ1-1, with D hard to call. The germline V gene has CDR1 LGHNT and CDR2 FRNRAP. Trimming took 1 base from V and 3 from J, leaving 12 bases between them. The CDR3 has 15 amino acids. The CDR3 is CASGLAGGLDTEAFF. CDR3 nucleotide sequence: TGTGCTAGTGGTTTGGCGGGCGGATTGGACACTGAAGCTTTCTTT.

The V gene is TRBV11-1, the J gene TRBJ2-5; D is uncertain. This CDR3 has 14 residues. The germline V gene has CDR1 SGHAT and CDR2 FQDESV (reference sequence). Trimming took off 7 bases at V and 5 bases at J, with 17 bases between the two ends. The DNA of the CDR3 is TGTGCCAGCACCCAAGCCCTAATCAAGGAGACCCAGTACTTC. This codes for CASTQALIKETQYF. Looking up the rest from reference TRBV11-1 and TRBJ2-5 gives the full variable domain: EAEVAQSPRYKITEKSQAVAFWCDPISGHATLYWYRQILGQGPELLVQFQDESVVDDSQLPKDRFSAERLKGVDSTLKIQPAELGDSAMYLCASTQALIKETQYFGPGTRLLVL.

This chain uses TRBV28 with TRBJ2-7; tentatively, D is TRBD2 (6 bases). V gave up 8 bases and J gave up 4 bases, with 9 bases separating them. Germline V lookup: CDR1 MDHEN, CDR2 SYDVKM. CDR3 length: 11 amino acids. CDR3 residues: CASGGEYEQYF. The DNA for the CDR3 is TGTGCCAGCGGCGGGGAATACGAGCAGTACTTC.

This clone turned up a few times. The chain carries TRBV30 and TRBJ2-5, with D possibly called TRBD1 or TRBD2 (5 bases each). Trimming took off 4 bases at V and 1 base at J, with 16 bases between the two ends. Germline assignment: CDR1 GTSNPN and CDR2 SVGIG (reference sequence). The CDR3 extends over 15 amino acids. This CDR3 reads CAWIPRGPRQETQYF. In nucleotides, the CDR3 is TGTGCCTGGATCCCCCGGGGCCCCCGCCAAGAGACCCAGTACTTC.

The CDR3 region is CASSVNTGELFF. In DNA form, the CDR3 reads TGTGCCAGCAGTGTTAACACCGGGGAGCTGTTTTTT. The chain carries TRBV28 and TRBJ2-2; no firm D call. CDR1 and CDR2 (germline): MDHEN, SYDVKM. The length of the CDR3 is 12 residues. Trimming pared 5 bases from V and 2 bases from J, leaving 3 bases between.

The genes are TRBV20-1 and TRBJ1-6; D gene ambiguous. The germline V gene has CDR1 DFQATT and CDR2 SNEGSKA (reference sequence). The V gene lost 3 bases and the J gene lost 10 bases, with 22 bases spanning the gap. This CDR3 comprises 16 residues. Here the CDR3 reads CSASSWGDRIESPLHF. The CDR3 coding sequence is TGCAGTGCTAGTTCCTGGGGAGACCGGATTGAGTCACCCCTCCACTTT.

V and J are TRBV7-2 and TRBJ2-7; D may be TRBD2 (6 bases). CDR3 length: 15 residues. Trimming cost V 5 bases and J 0 bases, with 14 bases left between them. The germline V gene encodes CDR1 SGHTA and CDR2 FQGNSA. CDR3 region: CASSRDGGGSYEQYF. DNA of the CDR3: TGTGCCAGCAGCCGTGACGGGGGTGGCTCCTACGAGCAGTACTTC. The entire variable domain, with the rest obtained from reference TRBV7-2 and TRBJ2-7, is as follows: GAGVSQSPSNKVTEKGKDVELRCDPISGHTALYWYRQSLGQGLEFLIYFQGNSAPDKSGLPSDRFSAERTGGSVSTLTIQRTQQEDSAVYLCASSRDGGGSYEQYFGPGTRLTVT.

This chain uses TRBV28 with TRBJ1-2; D possibly corresponds to TRBD1 (6 bases). Trimming stripped 8 bases from V and 4 bases from J, with 17 bases between. The length of the CDR3 is 14 residues. The V gene's germline CDR1 is MDHEN and CDR2 SYDVKM. CDR3 sequence: CASAWVGGVYGYTF. The CDR3 DNA reads as TGTGCCAGCGCATGGGTGGGGGGCGTCTATGGCTACACCTTC.

The chain recombines TRBV28 with TRBJ1-2; D remains unclear. CDR1 and CDR2 (germline): MDHEN, SYDVKM. Trimming cost V 2 bases and J 0 bases, with 7 bases left between them. The CDR3 consists of 14 residues. For the CDR3, the DNA is TGTGCCAGCAGTTTAGTACCTCCTAACTATGGCTACACCTTC. It translates to CASSLVPPNYGYTF.